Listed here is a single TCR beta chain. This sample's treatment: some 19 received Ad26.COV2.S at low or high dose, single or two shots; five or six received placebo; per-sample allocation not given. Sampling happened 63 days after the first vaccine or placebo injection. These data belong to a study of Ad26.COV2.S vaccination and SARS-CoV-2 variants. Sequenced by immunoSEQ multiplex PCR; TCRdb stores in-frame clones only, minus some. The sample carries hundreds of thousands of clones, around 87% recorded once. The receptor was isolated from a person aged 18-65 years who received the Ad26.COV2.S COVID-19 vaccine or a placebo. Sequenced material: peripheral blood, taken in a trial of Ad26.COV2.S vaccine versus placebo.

CDR3 DNA sequence: TGCAGCGTTGAGGTTGGGACTAGTGATAGAGATGAGCAGTTCTTC. Translation gives CSVEVGTSDRDEQFF. The chain carries TRBV29-1 and TRBJ2-1; 8 bases are shared with TRBD2. Germline trimming cut 3 bases from V and 8 bases from J; bases unmatched to any gene: 12. There are 15 residues in the CDR3. Germline loops: CDR1 SQVTM, CDR2 ANQGSEA.